This passage covers 2 T cell receptor beta chains from one sample sequenced in a study of cytomegalovirus exposure and HLA in healthy donors. Only in-frame clones appear in the TCRdb table, and some are missing; sequencing was by immunoSEQ multiplex PCR. The table shows 100,000 to 150,000 clones, with 89% occurring only once. The specimen was PBMCs. These receptors came from a woman under 30 in good health and CMV-seronegative.

The chain couples TRBV9 to TRBJ1-5, with D maybe TRBD1 (6 bases). Trimming removed 0 bases from V and 4 bases from J, with 11 bases in between. Germline V gene data show CDR1 as SGDLS and CDR2 as YYNGEE. This CDR3 has 15 amino acids. The CDR3 protein is CASSVEGVRNQPQHF. CDR3 sequence (DNA): TGTGCCAGCAGCGTAGAGGGGGTCAGAAATCAGCCCCAGCATTTT.

CDR3 protein: CASSEYGANEQFF. For the CDR3, the DNA is TGTGCCAGCAGTGAATATGGGGCCAATGAGCAGTTCTTC. The gene calls are TRBV25-1 and TRBJ2-1, with a possible D match to TRBD1 (5 bases). Germline V gene lookup returns CDR1 MGHDK and CDR2 SYGVNS. The length of the CDR3 is 13 residues. The V end lost 0 bases, the J end lost 6 bases, and 6 bases lay between the germline ends.